This T cell receptor (beta chain) was captured by sequencing in a study of T cell repertoires in cytomegalovirus infection. Study overall: Recently identified HLA-C-restricted and well-studied HLA-B-restricted CMV epitopes were used. CMV infection and matching HLA type were both indicated by public TCR beta signatures.

General study findings and limits: In two of eight donors, the top clonotype was HLA-C-restricted CMV-specific. Carriers of CMV plus the relevant HLA were identified by cumulative public TCR beta family frequency.

Concerning this clonotype: Its antigen is not identified.

TCRdb re-analysed the reads in MiXCR, keeping a single row per CDR3 protein. Among a few hundred thousand distinct CDR3 sequences listed, roughly 36% were seen once. The sample in question was cultured PBMCs, obtained from culture after CMV antigen stimulation. The source is a human donor in good health (CMV status not recorded). Some clones in this sample may be carry-over from other donors' samples.

The CDR3 spells CASSLPGGGFTDTQYF. The CDR3 coding sequence is TGTGCCAGCAGCCTACCAGGGGGGGGATTCACAGATACGCAGTATTTT. The chain combines TRBV7-9 with TRBJ2-3, with D perhaps TRBD1 or TRBD2 (7 bases each). Germline V gives CDR1 SEHNR, CDR2 FQNEAQ (reference sequence). Trimming pared 5 bases from V and 2 bases from J, leaving 17 bases between. The CDR3 consists of 16 residues.